This TCR beta chain was retrieved from a study of blood T cell repertoires in COVID-19. Study in general: PBMCs, B-cell-depleted T cells, or T cells provided the cDNA or gDNA that made up the material.

Authors' methods: Amplified reference gene primers provided the basis for estimating nucleated cell counts. Measured with immunoSEQ multiplex PCR; TCRdb has only the in-frame clones, and not every one. From that table come the V and J calls and clone size; the DNA was used to work out D and trimming. The repertoire holds about 210,000 clones, with about 87% as singletons. Between the trimmed V and J ends, which lost 7 bases and 1 base, there was a span of 4 bases. In germline, CDR1 is SNHLY, CDR2 FYNNEI. CDR3 length: 11 amino acids. What was sequenced was peripheral blood. This clonotype was obtained from a man between 70 and 80 years old with acute or convalescent COVID-19. This sequence joins TRBV2 and TRBJ1-1; no firm D call. The CDR3 sequence is CASTSNTEAFF. As DNA, the CDR3 is TGTGCCAGCACTTCGAACACTGAAGCTTTCTTT.